One sample yielded the 30 T cell receptor beta chains listed below, sequenced in a study of B cell selection in AIRE deficiency. Regulatory T cells were sorted as CD4+CD25hiCD127low/negative. Data came from immunoSEQ multiplex PCR; TCRdb stores just in-frame clones and leaves some out. The data hold about 26,000 clones, with about 90% observed a single time. Sequencing was carried out using CD4+CD25+ Tregs sorted from PBMCs. The source of these receptors is a human donor in good health.

The genes are TRBV11-2 and TRBJ2-2; D is perhaps TRBD1 (6 bases). V lost 5 bases and J lost 6, with 13 bases in between. The CDR3 is 14 residues long. CDR1 is SGHAT and CDR2 is FQNNGV in the germline V gene. The CDR3 here is CASSRSGEAGELFF. The CDR3 coding sequence is TGTGCCAGCAGCAGATCAGGGGAAGCCGGGGAGCTGTTTTTT.

The rearrangement links TRBV18 to TRBJ2-2; D is uncertain. V gave up 3 bases and J gave up 7 bases, with 9 bases separating them. Germline CDR1 KGHSH, CDR2 LQKENI. The CDR3 has 13 amino acids. Here the CDR3 reads CASSPSRFGELFF. The CDR3 DNA reads TGTGCCAGCTCACCCTCTAGGTTCGGGGAGCTGTTTTTT.

This chain connects TRBV5-6 to TRBJ2-3; 8 bases agree with TRBD2. The CDR3 sequence is 15 residues long. Germline V gene lookup returns CDR1 SGHDT and CDR2 YYEEEE. V lost 2 bases, J lost 10 bases, and 12 bases stayed unmatched. The CDR3 region has the DNA TGTGCCAGCAGCTTCCCCGGCGGGGGGACCCGCCCGCAGTATTTT. Translation gives CASSFPGGGTRPQYF.

This chain uses TRBV7-8 with TRBJ2-3, with 9 bases lining up with TRBD2. The CDR3 has 16 residues. V shed 5 bases, J shed 5 bases, and the junction held 11 bases outside the gene matches. Germline CDR1 is SGHVS and CDR2 is FQNEAQ. The CDR3 loop is CASSVLGAGGIDTQYF. For the CDR3, the DNA is TGTGCCAGCAGCGTCCTCGGAGCGGGGGGTATAGATACGCAGTATTTT.

The chain recombines TRBV27 with TRBJ2-3; 12 nucleotides agree with TRBD2. Germline lookup yields CDR1 MNHEY and CDR2 SMNVEV (reference sequence). With V trimmed by 5 bases and J by 6 bases, 3 bases remained unmatched. The CDR3 runs 14 residues. The CDR3 spells CASSLAGGIDTQYF. CDR3 in DNA: TGTGCCAGCAGTCTAGCGGGGGGGATTGATACGCAGTATTTT.

This clone was detected only once. Here the CDR3 reads CSVGQGRNYGYTF. The CDR3 nucleotides read TGCAGCGTTGGACAGGGACGTAACTATGGCTACACCTTC. This chain links TRBV29-1 with TRBJ1-2; TRBD1 agrees at 7 bases. With 4 bases clipped from V and 1 base from J, the junction kept 3 bases outside the gene matches. Germline CDR1 is SQVTM and CDR2 is ANQGSEA. The CDR3 is 13 residues long.

The chain links TRBV6-6 to TRBJ2-5; either TRBD1 or TRBD2 may fit D (6 bases each). Germline CDR1 and CDR2: MNHNY and SVGAGI (reference sequence). Trimming took 7 bases from V and 2 from J, leaving 17 bases between them. The CDR3 has 15 residues. CDR3 in DNA: TGTGCCAGCAAACGGGGGCTCGCGCCGCAAGAGACCCAGTACTTC. This encodes CASKRGLAPQETQYF.

The chain uses TRBV18 and TRBJ1-4; tentatively, D is TRBD1 (5 bases). CDR3 length: 13 residues. The germline gives CDR1 KGHSH, CDR2 LQKENI. V was trimmed by 6 bases and J by 5 bases, leaving 10 bases between them. Here the CDR3 reads CASSDSSNEKLFF. The CDR3 DNA follows: TGTGCCAGCTCTGACAGTTCAAATGAAAAACTGTTTTTT. Complete variable domain (other parts from reference TRBV18 and TRBJ1-4): NAGVMQNPRHLVRRRGQEARLRCSPMKGHSHVYWYRQLPEEGLKFMVYLQKENIIDESGMPKERFSAEFPKEGPSILRIQQVVRGDSAAYFCASSDSSNEKLFFGSGTQLSVL.

V usage is TRBV7-3 and J usage is TRBJ1-5; TRBD1 is a possible D gene (6 bases). CDR3 length: 15 residues. V was trimmed by 6 bases and J by 4 bases, leaving 16 bases between them. The germline CDR1 and CDR2 sequences are SGHTA and FQGTGA. CDR3 sequence reads: CASSLRGDSNQPQHF. DNA of the CDR3: TGTGCCAGCAGTCTCAGGGGAGACAGTAATCAGCCCCAGCATTTT.

The rearrangement uses TRBV28 and TRBJ2-6; D is uncertain. Germline V gene lookup returns CDR1 MDHEN and CDR2 SYDVKM. The CDR3 is 15 amino acids. The V and J ends lost 1 base and 0 bases respectively, with 4 bases between them. The CDR3: CASSLSGSGANVLTF. The CDR3 nucleotides read TGTGCCAGCAGTTTATCCGGCTCTGGGGCCAACGTCCTGACTTTC.

The genes are TRBV7-2 and TRBJ1-6; D is unresolved. There are 17 residues in the CDR3. Germline CDR1 and CDR2: SGHTA and FQGNSA. The germline V and J ends were trimmed by 1 base and 3 bases, with 13 bases remaining between them. The CDR3 DNA is TGTGCCAGCAGCTTAGAATGGGGAACTATCTATAATTCACCCCTCCACTTT. Its protein is CASSLEWGTIYNSPLHF.

This clone came up once. Other DNA sequences in this specimen translate into the identical CDR3. This rearrangement joins TRBV7-2 to TRBJ2-7; D ambiguous. Trimming pared 0 bases from V and 4 bases from J, leaving 7 bases between. This CDR3 contains 13 residues. Germline-derived CDR1 and CDR2 are SGHTA and FQGNSA. CDR3 nucleotide sequence: TGTGCCAGCAGCTTAGCGCGAGGATACGAGCAGTACTTC. Protein product: CASSLARGYEQYF.

J is TRBJ2-1 and V is TRBV28; D uncertain. The CDR3 covers 12 residues. Germline values: CDR1 MDHEN, CDR2 SYDVKM. V lost 10 bases and J 0 bases, leaving 7 bases between the germline ends. For the CDR3, the DNA is TGTGCCACCGTTAGCTCCTACAATGAGCAGTTCTTC. It yields the protein CATVSSYNEQFF.

The chain uses TRBV11-2 and TRBJ2-1, with TRBD1 matching over 9 bases. The CDR3 runs to 14 residues. Germline CDR1 SGHAT, CDR2 FQNNGV. The junction had 4 bases not matched to a gene; V was cut back by 3 bases and J by 7 bases. CDR3 sequence (DNA): TGTGCCAGCAGCTTGGGACAGGGTAGGAATGAGCAGTTCTTC. Its translation is CASSLGQGRNEQFF.

The chain recombines TRBV19 with TRBJ1-6; TRBD1 might be the D (6 bases). The CDR3 spans 15 residues. V was clipped by 4 bases and J by 10 bases, with 17 bases between them. Germline V gives CDR1 LNHDA, CDR2 SQIVND (reference sequence). CDR3 amino acids: CASSTRGYPGSPLHF. The CDR3 coding sequence is TGTGCCAGTAGTACCAGGGGCTACCCGGGATCACCCCTCCACTTT.

The V call is TRBV6-1, the J call TRBJ2-7; 7 nucleotides line up with TRBD2. The germline gives CDR1 MNHNS, CDR2 SASEGT. Trimming removed 4 bases from V and 3 bases from J; junction bases left unmatched: 3. This CDR3 contains 13 residues. The CDR3 spells CASSVAGDYEQYF. As DNA, the CDR3 is TGTGCCAGCAGTGTTGCGGGGGACTACGAGCAGTACTTC.

The chain couples TRBV2 to TRBJ2-3; 8 bases line up with TRBD1. CDR3 size: 15 residues. V gave up 8 bases and J gave up 2 bases; unmatched junction bases: 9. Germline CDR1 reads SNHLY; CDR2 reads FYNNEI. The CDR3 sequence: CASGPGQAPTDTQYF. The CDR3 region has the DNA TGTGCCAGCGGACCGGGACAGGCTCCCACAGATACGCAGTATTTT.

The chain employs TRBV7-3 and TRBJ1-5; no definite D call. The CDR3 totals 13 residues. CDR1 is SGHTA and CDR2 is FQGTGA in the germline V gene. V was trimmed by 3 bases and J by 3 bases, leaving 6 bases between them. The CDR3 protein is CASSLGPNQPQHF. As DNA, the CDR3 is TGTGCCAGCAGCTTGGGCCCCAATCAGCCCCAGCATTTT.

The chain employs TRBV14 and TRBJ1-5; maybe TRBD1 (5 bases). Trimming left V 10 bases short and J 0 bases short, with 16 bases between. Per germline, CDR1 SGHDN and CDR2 FVKESK. The CDR3 is made up of 15 amino acids. CDR3 in amino acids: CATPPQGSSNQPQHF. The CDR3 coding sequence is TGTGCCACCCCCCCGCAGGGTAGTAGCAATCAGCCCCAGCATTTT.

The V gene is TRBV5-1, the J gene TRBJ2-3; unclear D gene. Trimming took 5 bases from V and 4 from J, leaving 5 bases between them. The germline V gene has CDR1 SGHRS and CDR2 YFSETQ. This CDR3 has 11 residues. CDR3 region: CASSRADTQYF. In nucleotides, the CDR3 is TGCGCCAGCAGTAGGGCAGATACGCAGTATTTT. Complete variable domain (other parts from reference TRBV5-1 and TRBJ2-3): KAGVTQTPRYLIKTRGQQVTLSCSPISGHRSVSWYQQTPGQGLQFLFEYFSETQRNKGNFPGRFSGRQFSNSRSEMNVSTLELGDSALYLCASSRADTQYFGPGTRLTVL.

A single count supports this clone. The J gene is TRBJ2-5, the V gene TRBV2; 7 bases match TRBD2. V trimming: 6 bases; J trimming: 0 bases; junction bases outside the gene matches: 10. The CDR3 contains 16 residues. Germline lookup yields CDR1 SNHLY and CDR2 FYNNEI. The CDR3 sequence: CASSKLGGVYQETQYF. CDR3 in DNA: TGTGCCAGCAGCAAGCTGGGGGGGGTTTACCAAGAGACCCAGTACTTC.

V and J are TRBV19 and TRBJ2-7; D unclear. The CDR3 is 13 amino acids. With 6 bases removed from V and 3 bases from J, the gap between germline ends came to 12 bases. Germline CDR1 is LNHDA and CDR2 is SQIVND (reference sequence). The CDR3 reads CASRADGRYEQYF. CDR3 sequence (DNA): TGTGCCAGTAGGGCGGACGGACGCTACGAGCAGTACTTC.

A single count supports this clone. The chain is built from TRBV11-3 and TRBJ2-3; D possibly corresponds to TRBD1 (6 bases). Trimming cost V 1 base and J 8 bases, with 13 bases left between them. The CDR3 runs to 14 residues. Germline CDR1 SGHNT, CDR2 YENEEA. The CDR3 loop reads CASSLGMGAGTQYF. CDR3 nucleotide sequence: TGTGCCAGCAGCTTAGGCATGGGGGCAGGTACGCAGTATTTT.

The V gene is TRBV5-6, the J gene TRBJ2-1; D is undetermined. The CDR3 has 12 residues. V was cut by 0 bases and J by 8 bases, with 6 bases left in between. The germline gives CDR1 SGHDT, CDR2 YYEEEE. The CDR3 sequence is CASSLVPHEQFF. The CDR3, as DNA: TGTGCCAGCAGCTTGGTGCCGCATGAGCAGTTCTTC. The full variable domain, in which reference TRBV5-6 and TRBJ2-1 provide the parts outside the CDR3, is DAGVTQSPTHLIKTRGQQVTLRCSPKSGHDTVSWYQQALGQGPQFIFQYYEEEERQRGNFPDRFSGHQFPNYSSELNVNALLLGDSALYLCASSLVPHEQFFGPGTRLTVL.

This rearrangement joins TRBV5-1 to TRBJ2-5; perhaps D is TRBD1 or TRBD2 (7 bases each). Germline CDR1 is SGHRS and CDR2 is YFSETQ. With 4 bases removed from V and 2 bases from J, the gap between germline ends came to 12 bases. The CDR3 extends over 14 amino acids. The CDR3 sequence: CASSSGTVQETQYF. In nucleotides, the CDR3 is TGCGCCAGCAGCAGCGGGACAGTACAAGAGACCCAGTACTTC.

Only one count was recorded for this clone. The chain uses TRBV5-1 and TRBJ1-6; D call uncertain. CDR1 and CDR2 from the germline V gene are SGHRS and YFSETQ. V was trimmed by 4 bases and J by 8 bases, leaving 16 bases between them. The length of the CDR3 is 15 residues. CDR3 nucleotides: TGCGCCAGCAGCAGGTTCAGGCCCCACGATTCACCCCTCCACTTT. Its translation: CASSRFRPHDSPLHF. Filled out from reference TRBV5-1 and TRBJ1-6, the complete variable domain reads KAGVTQTPRYLIKTRGQQVTLSCSPISGHRSVSWYQQTPGQGLQFLFEYFSETQRNKGNFPGRFSGRQFSNSRSEMNVSTLELGDSALYLCASSRFRPHDSPLHFGNGTRLTVT.

The rearrangement joins TRBV5-1 to TRBJ2-1; D call uncertain. V gave up 0 bases and J gave up 7 bases, with 5 bases separating them. This CDR3 is built from 12 residues. Germline CDR1 reads SGHRS; CDR2 reads YFSETQ. Written as DNA, the CDR3 is TGCGCCAGCAGCTTGGCTGGAAATGAGCAGTTCTTC. Translated: CASSLAGNEQFF.

The CDR3, as DNA: TGTGCCAGCAGTGAAGAGGCACAGGGAAATCAGCCCCAGCATTTT. Protein sequence: CASSEEAQGNQPQHF. The V and J genes are TRBV2 and TRBJ1-5, with D tentatively TRBD1 (6 bases). The CDR3 loop spans 15 amino acids. Germline V gene sequence: CDR1 SNHLY, CDR2 FYNNEI. The V end lost 1 base, the J end lost 4 bases, and 11 bases lay between the germline ends.

The rearrangement uses TRBV30 and TRBJ2-4; D is unresolved. This CDR3 region has 12 residues. Germline CDR1 reads GTSNPN; CDR2 reads SVGIG (reference sequence). The V end lost 0 bases, the J end lost 7 bases, and 7 bases lay between the germline ends. CDR3 DNA sequence: TGTGCCTGGAGTGTGGTGGGGAACATTCAGTACTTC. It is translated as CAWSVVGNIQYF.

This chain connects TRBV19 to TRBJ2-3, with 7 nucleotides matching TRBD2. The CDR3 has 14 residues. V was pared by 5 bases and J by 4 bases, with 6 bases of the junction left unmatched. The germline CDR1 and CDR2 sequences are LNHDA and SQIVND (reference sequence). The CDR3 nucleotides are TGTGCCAGTAGTCCGACGACTAGCTCAGATACGCAGTATTTT. It is translated as CASSPTTSSDTQYF.